This TCR beta chain was sequenced during a study of tumor-infiltrating lymphocytes in primary liver carcinoma. Study overall: Measuring about 4.2 to 11 cm across, the tumors were staged as T1-T3 N0M0.

This clonotype occurred a few times. A much larger clone sits a single nucleotide away, making a read error possible. Both RNA and DNA were isolated together from approximately 20-30 mg of bulk tissue that had not been sorted. Chronic HBV infection was present, with no prior treatment. There were five separate regions sampled from each tumor. The template, 450 to 650 ng total RNA, yielded TCR beta cDNA made with a constant-region primer. Libraries of TCR beta came from three nested multiplex PCR rounds with slightly modified ARM-PCR. Rounds one and two of PCR, each of 10 cycles, were primed with TRBV1-TRBV30 forward primers and a C-beta reverse primer. TCRdb passed the multiplex PCR reads through MiXCR, listing each CDR3 protein once. Here the sample spans approximately 190,000 distinct CDR3 sequences, roughly 80% being singletons. Trimming took 1 base from V and 9 from J, leaving 18 bases between them. The CDR3 covers 16 residues. The germline gives CDR1 MNHNS, CDR2 SASEGT.

The clonotype comes from a man aged 35 to 55 with primary liver carcinoma and hepatitis B virus infection. The sequenced sample was tumor tissue from primary liver carcinoma. The chain carries TRBV6-1 and TRBJ2-2; D possibly uses TRBD1 or TRBD2 (5 bases each). The CDR3 protein is CASSEEGVVGTRELFF. In DNA, the CDR3 is TGTGCCAGCAGTGAAGAAGGGGTTGTCGGGACCAGGGAGCTGTTTTTT.